A selection of T cell receptor beta chains follows, all from one sample in a study of Ad26.COV2.S vaccination and SARS-CoV-2 variants. Sequenced by immunoSEQ multiplex PCR; TCRdb stores in-frame clones only, minus some. The table lists about 450,000 clones, 89% of them singletons. This specimen consisted of peripheral blood, obtained in a trial of Ad26.COV2.S vaccine versus placebo. These receptor sequences come from a person between 18 and 60 years old who received the Ad26.COV2.S COVID-19 vaccine or a placebo. The CDR3 runs from the conserved cysteine through the conserved F or W. Fields, in order: J gene, V gene, CDR3 protein.

TRBJ1-6,TRBV27,CASSAKTGYSPLHF
TRBJ2-3,TRBV3-1/TRBV3-2,CASSHGGIGTDTQYF
TRBJ2-3,TRBV7-9,CASSYLASGYTDTQYF
TRBJ2-5,TRBV7-8,CASSKARETQYF
TRBJ2-7,TRBV28,CASSYDRDYEQYF
TRBJ1-2,TRBV27,CASRRRGTDGYTF
TRBJ1-1,TRBV9,CASSLQGEWNTEAFF
TRBJ1-2,TRBV28,CASSPPRAQGYGYTF
TRBJ1-3,TRBV4-2,CASSQGQPNGDNTIYF
TRBJ2-7,TRBV7-9,CASSLVGSLYEQYF
TRBJ2-3,TRBV7-2,CASSSPRGVAGGYTDTQYF
TRBJ2-7,TRBV4-3,CASSQDLLGYEQYF
TRBJ2-2,TRBV9,CASSWGGTGELFF
TRBJ2-7,TRBV5-6,CASSWGLADYEQYF
TRBJ1-5,TRBV9,CASSVAGVNQPQHF
TRBJ2-2,TRBV5-4,CASSLLGGTDVPGELFF
TRBJ2-5,TRBV28,CASSFPDNPGVETQYF
TRBJ2-5,TRBV4-1,CASSLGQGIGAETQYF
TRBJ1-1,TRBV11-2,CASSSEAADTEAFF
TRBJ1-3,TRBV2,CASSFGGNTIYF
TRBJ2-2,TRBV10-3,CAISSSGIAGGPGELFF
TRBJ2-1,TRBV19,CASIRATYNEQFF
TRBJ1-3,TRBV18,CASSYDGPYSGNTIYF
TRBJ1-6,TRBV7-2,CASSAAVGGGRNSPLHF
TRBJ1-5,TRBV19,CASYGGSGRAYNQPQHF
TRBJ2-3,TRBV4-3,CASSQGAAGPERPDTQYF
TRBJ2-1,TRBV7-3,CASSPGGDRVEQFF
TRBJ2-7,TRBV10-3,CAISEDGDPYEQYF
TRBJ1-1,TRBV18,CASSLTGYTEAFF
TRBJ1-4,TRBV18,CASSPKITGDGKLFF
TRBJ2-7,TRBV7-2,CASTLEAGGAYEQYF
TRBJ2-1,TRBV2,CASRGWGEQFF
TRBJ2-4,TRBV2,CASSLLDAKNIQYF
TRBJ2-3,TRBV7-3,CASSPLGGRHTDTQYF
TRBJ2-2,TRBV28,CASSLSGAGRTGELFF
TRBJ1-3,TRBV6-5,CASRTGAGNTIYF
TRBJ2-1,TRBV7-9,CASSLTSYNEQFF
TRBJ2-1,TRBV11-3,CASTLKQGGEQFF
TRBJ1-1,TRBV5-6,CASSLNYRGRVNTEAFF
TRBJ1-1,TRBV6-2/TRBV6-3,CASSSRPGQSEAFF
TRBJ2-3,TRBV5-4,CASRRTSGRADTQYF
TRBJ2-3,TRBV24-1,CATSGRPGQDTQYF
TRBJ1-1,TRBV10-1,CASSERVNTEAFF
TRBJ1-1,TRBV6-5,CASSPYVTDTEAFF
TRBJ2-3,TRBV7-2,CASSSSRLAAFTDTQYF
TRBJ1-2,TRBV7-8,CASSFLGRVDYGYTF
TRBJ1-6,TRBV21-1,CASSLSDGGSPLHF
TRBJ2-5,TRBV10-3,CAISGPRFGTQETQYF
TRBJ2-7,TRBV11-2,CASSLGAPYEQYF
TRBJ1-1,TRBV5-1,CASSLAGTGSVADTEAFF
TRBJ1-1,TRBV15,CATTGRGGTEAFF
TRBJ1-5,TRBV19,CASKTTDRTNQPQHF
TRBJ2-7,TRBV28,CASSLSGEPYEQYF
TRBJ2-6,TRBV7-3,CASSLTRAGANVLTF
TRBJ2-5,TRBV6-6,CASSYLGTQYF
TRBJ2-2,TRBV9,CASRLGPADGELFF
TRBJ2-1,TRBV18,CASSPRTDYNEQFF
TRBJ2-1,TRBV9,CASSVVGLAYSNEQFF
TRBJ1-2,TRBV19,CASSIRDSRSYGYTF
TRBJ1-1,TRBV3-1/TRBV3-2,CASSQLTGAGTEAFF